This T cell receptor beta chain was retrieved from a study of T cell responses to AZD1222 COVID-19 vaccine. Measured with immunoSEQ multiplex PCR; TCRdb has only the in-frame clones, and not every one. The data contain about 130,000 clones, 85% to 95% of them singletons. The CDR3 has 16 residues. The germline gives CDR1 LGHDT, CDR2 YNNKEL (reference sequence). J lost 4 bases, V lost 1 base, and 2 bases had no gene match. Note on this clone: Its antigen remains unidentified.

Study-level findings and limits: Repertoires were obtained solely post-peak T cell response. Females made up more of the donors, who were largely white British, and clonal diversity may have come out too low. Only five or six people who got AZD1222 tested seropositive at baseline. Among spike-specific TCRs, nearly half reportedly target unmutated variant regions.

The specimen comprised peripheral blood, sampled on day 0 of AZD1222 vaccination. The V call is TRBV3-1 (or the pseudogene TRBV3-2), the J call TRBJ2-1; 12 bases line up with TRBD2. This clonotype was obtained from an adult in good health. The CDR3 sequence is CASSQGTSGVYNEQFF. CDR3 bases: TGTGCCAGCAGCCAAGGGACTAGCGGGGTGTACAATGAGCAGTTCTTC.